This TCR beta chain was captured in a study of cytomegalovirus exposure and HLA in healthy donors. General study points: TCR beta sequences reportedly predicted the HLA-A and HLA-B alleles of most subjects accurately.

The PCR ran on 60 Vbeta and 13 Jbeta primers. The method was immunoSEQ multiplex PCR; TCRdb's version includes in-frame clones alone and lacks a portion of them. The table shows a few hundred thousand clones, with 85% to 95% occurring only once. This clone has just one count. Antigen specificity is unknown. This CDR3 is built from 17 residues. V lost 5 bases to trimming and J lost 1 base; unmatched junction nucleotides: 9. Germline CDR1 SGHVS, CDR2 FQNEAQ. Sequenced material: PBMCs. The sequence came from a girl aged 2 to 10 in good health and CMV-seronegative. The chain combines TRBV7-8 with TRBJ2-2, with 8 bases fitting TRBD2. The CDR3 sequence: CASSRRGLAGNTGELFF. The DNA for the CDR3 is TGTGCCAGCAGCCGCAGAGGGCTAGCGGGGAACACCGGGGAGCTGTTTTTT. Variable domain in full (rest from reference TRBV7-8 and TRBJ2-2): GAGVSQSPRYKVAKRGQDVALRCDPISGHVSLFWYQQALGQGPEFLTYFQNEAQLDKSGLPSDRFFAERPEGSVSTLKIQRTQQEDSAVYLCASSRRGLAGNTGELFFGEGSRLTVL.